The subject of this entry is one T cell receptor beta chain. Its antigen remains unknown. Every one of the donors was a healthy Caucasian. This sample was taken from a study of identical twins. Study-level results: Analyses of zero insertions could, in part, be confounded by invariant MAIT and iNKT cells. Donors were not followed over many years; analysis was cross-sectional.

CDR1 and CDR2 (germline): SGHRS, YFSETQ. The CDR3 sequence is 17 residues long. V was cut by 4 bases and J by 4 bases, with 23 bases left in between. TCRdb re-derived calls from the 5' RACE reads in MiXCR, one entry per CDR3 protein. The data contain under 800,000 distinct CDR3 sequences, 21% of them singletons. These same records also appear under a second study, on T cells expressing NK-cell markers.

The chain joins TRBV5-1 to TRBJ1-2; D remains ambiguous. The origin of this receptor is a woman aged 18-29 years in good health. The sequenced sample was PBMCs. The CDR3 loop reads CASSIDRPQNVGYGYTF. The CDR3 bases are TGCGCCAGCAGCATAGACCGTCCCCAAAACGTCGGCTATGGCTACACCTTC.